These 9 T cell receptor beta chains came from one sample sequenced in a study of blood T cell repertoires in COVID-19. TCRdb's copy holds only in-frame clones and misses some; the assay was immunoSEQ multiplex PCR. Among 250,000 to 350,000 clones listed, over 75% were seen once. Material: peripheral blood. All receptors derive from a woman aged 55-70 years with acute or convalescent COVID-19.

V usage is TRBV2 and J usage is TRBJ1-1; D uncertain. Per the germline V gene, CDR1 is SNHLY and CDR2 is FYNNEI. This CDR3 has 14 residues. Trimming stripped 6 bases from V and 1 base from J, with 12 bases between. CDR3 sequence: CASSGLGSNTEAFF. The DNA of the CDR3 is TGTGCCAGCAGCGGCCTCGGGTCGAACACTGAAGCTTTCTTT.

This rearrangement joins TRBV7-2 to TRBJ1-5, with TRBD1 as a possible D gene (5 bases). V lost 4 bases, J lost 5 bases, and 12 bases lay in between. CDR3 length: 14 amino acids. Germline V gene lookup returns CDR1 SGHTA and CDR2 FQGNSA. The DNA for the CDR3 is TGTGCCAGCAGCTCCGTCGACAGATATCAGCCCCAGCATTTT. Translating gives CASSSVDRYQPQHF.

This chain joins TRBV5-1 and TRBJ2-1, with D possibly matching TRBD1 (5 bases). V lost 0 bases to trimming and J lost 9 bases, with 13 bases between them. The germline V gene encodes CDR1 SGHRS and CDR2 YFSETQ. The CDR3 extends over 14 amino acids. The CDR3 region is CASSLGQGGREQFF. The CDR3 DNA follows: TGCGCCAGCAGCTTGGGGCAGGGTGGGCGTGAGCAGTTCTTC. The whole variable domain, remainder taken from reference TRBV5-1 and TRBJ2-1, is KAGVTQTPRYLIKTRGQQVTLSCSPISGHRSVSWYQQTPGQGLQFLFEYFSETQRNKGNFPGRFSGRQFSNSRSEMNVSTLELGDSALYLCASSLGQGGREQFFGPGTRLTVL.

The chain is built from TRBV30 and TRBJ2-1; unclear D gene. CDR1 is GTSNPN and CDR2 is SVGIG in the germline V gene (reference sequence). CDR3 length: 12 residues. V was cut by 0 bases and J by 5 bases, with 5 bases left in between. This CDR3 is CAWSVLHNEQFF. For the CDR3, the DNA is TGTGCCTGGAGTGTACTCCACAATGAGCAGTTCTTC.

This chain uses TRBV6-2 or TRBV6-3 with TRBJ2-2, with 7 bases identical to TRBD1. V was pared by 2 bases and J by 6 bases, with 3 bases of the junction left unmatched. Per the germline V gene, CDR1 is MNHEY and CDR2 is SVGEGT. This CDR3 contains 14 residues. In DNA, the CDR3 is TGTGCCAGCAGTTACGACAGGGCAGCCGGGGAGCTGTTTTTT. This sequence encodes CASSYDRAAGELFF.

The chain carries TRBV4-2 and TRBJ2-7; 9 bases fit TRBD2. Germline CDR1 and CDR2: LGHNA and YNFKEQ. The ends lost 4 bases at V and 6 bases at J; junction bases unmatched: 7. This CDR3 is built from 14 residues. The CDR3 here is CASSPQTSGPEQYF. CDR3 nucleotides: TGTGCCAGCAGCCCTCAAACTAGCGGGCCCGAGCAGTACTTC.

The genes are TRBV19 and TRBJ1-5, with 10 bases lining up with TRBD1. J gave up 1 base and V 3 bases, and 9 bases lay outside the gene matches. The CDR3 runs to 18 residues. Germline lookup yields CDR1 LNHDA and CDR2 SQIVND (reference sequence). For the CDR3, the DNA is TGTGCCAGTAGTATGAGGGACAGGGGCGCAGGGAGCAATCAGCCCCAGCATTTT. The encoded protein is CASSMRDRGAGSNQPQHF.

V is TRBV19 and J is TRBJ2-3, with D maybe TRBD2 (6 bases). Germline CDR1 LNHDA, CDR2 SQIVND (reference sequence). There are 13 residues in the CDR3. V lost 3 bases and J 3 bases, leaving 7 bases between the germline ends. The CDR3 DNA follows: TGTGCCAGTAGTATCGGGAGTACAGATACGCAGTATTTT. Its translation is CASSIGSTDTQYF.

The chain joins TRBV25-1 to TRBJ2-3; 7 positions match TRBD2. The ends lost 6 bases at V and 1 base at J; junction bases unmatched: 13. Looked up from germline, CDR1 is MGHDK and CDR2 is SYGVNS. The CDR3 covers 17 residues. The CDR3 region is CASRAWGVAGGTDTQYF. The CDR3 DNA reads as TGTGCCAGCAGAGCTTGGGGCGTGGCGGGAGGCACAGATACGCAGTATTTT.